Below are 23 T cell receptor beta chains sequenced from a single sample in a study of OX40 agonist ivuxolimab in advanced cancers. TCRdb's table, derived via immunoSEQ multiplex PCR, lists solely in-frame clones and lacks some. Of roughly 80,000 clones in the sample, nearly 95% were seen once. The sequenced sample was CD4+ or CD8+ T cells sorted from blood, obtained in a trial of the OX40 agonist ivuxolimab. Receptor source: an adult with an advanced solid tumor such as melanoma, head and neck, liver or kidney cancer.

The chain recombines TRBV6-1 with TRBJ2-2; 11 bases are shared with TRBD2. This CDR3 has 18 residues. With V trimmed by 2 bases and J by 8 bases, 13 bases remained unmatched. In germline, CDR1 is MNHNS, CDR2 SASEGT. The DNA of the CDR3 is TGTGCCAGCAGTGAAAGCTGGGGGCTAGCGGGAGGAAGAGGGGAGCTGTTTTTT. Translated, it gives CASSESWGLAGGRGELFF.

There are a few counts of this clone. This sequence joins TRBV20-1 and TRBJ1-1; no clear D. Germline V gene data show CDR1 as DFQATT and CDR2 as SNEGSKA (reference sequence). Trimming removed 5 bases from V and 3 bases from J, with 7 bases in between. The CDR3 spans 11 residues. The CDR3 coding sequence is TGCAGTGCTCCGACCGACACTGAAGCTTTCTTT. It is translated as CSAPTDTEAFF.

This chain links TRBV19 with TRBJ2-5; D remains ambiguous. The CDR3 is made up of 16 amino acids. The V end was cut by 2 bases, the J end by 3 bases, with 16 bases between. The germline V gene encodes CDR1 LNHDA and CDR2 SQIVND (reference sequence). CDR3 sequence: CASSIKAQLWEETQYF. As DNA, the CDR3 is TGTGCCAGTAGTATAAAGGCCCAGCTCTGGGAAGAGACCCAGTACTTC.

This clone is a singleton in its sample. The chain couples TRBV27 to TRBJ2-3; D unclear. V dropped 4 bases and J dropped 6 bases, with 8 bases sitting between them. This CDR3 comprises 12 residues. Germline values: CDR1 MNHEY, CDR2 SMNVEV (reference sequence). The CDR3, as DNA: TGTGCCAGCAGTTCCTTCAGGGATACGCAGTATTTT. This translates into CASSSFRDTQYF.

The chain joins TRBV27 to TRBJ2-7; the match to TRBD2 covers 10 bases. Trimming at V came to 5 bases and at J to 1 base, leaving 8 bases not matched to a gene. The V gene's germline CDR1 is MNHEY and CDR2 SMNVEV (reference sequence). The CDR3 consists of 16 residues. CDR3 in amino acids: CASSPSSGRKSYEQYF. The CDR3 nucleotides are TGTGCCAGCAGTCCCTCTAGCGGGAGAAAGTCCTACGAGCAGTACTTC.

J is TRBJ2-1 and V is TRBV30; 8 bases line up with TRBD2. CDR3 length: 14 residues. Per the germline V gene, CDR1 is GTSNPN and CDR2 is SVGIG (reference sequence). Trimming cost V 1 base and J 9 bases; bases outside gene matches: 8. The CDR3 here is CAWSARGVWVEQFF. As DNA, the CDR3 is TGTGCCTGGAGTGCGCGGGGGGTTTGGGTTGAGCAGTTCTTC.

This clone was seen just once. The chain recombines TRBV5-1 with TRBJ2-7, with a weak D call TRBD1 (6 bases). Trimming took off 4 bases at V and 3 bases at J, with 17 bases between the two ends. Germline CDR1 and CDR2: SGHRS and YFSETQ. The CDR3 spans 15 residues. The CDR3 DNA sequence: TGCGCCAGCAGCGGGACCGGACAGCCGTTCTACGAGCAGTACTTC. It yields the protein CASSGTGQPFYEQYF.

The V and J genes are TRBV5-1 and TRBJ2-3; D possibly corresponds to TRBD2 (6 bases). Looked up from germline, CDR1 is SGHRS and CDR2 is YFSETQ. The CDR3 contains 16 residues. V was clipped by 0 bases and J by 1 base, with 12 bases between them. The CDR3 reads CASSLAGGARTDTQYF. In DNA, the CDR3 is TGCGCCAGCAGCTTGGCGGGCGGGGCCCGCACAGATACGCAGTATTTT.

The gene calls are TRBV10-2 and TRBJ2-5; 13 bases are shared with TRBD2. There are 15 residues in the CDR3. Germline trimming cut 3 bases from V and 3 bases from J; bases unmatched to any gene: 1. Germline V gene lookup returns CDR1 WSHSY and CDR2 SAAADI. The CDR3, as DNA: TGCGCCAGCAGTGAACTAGCGGGGGGGAAAGAGACCCAGTACTTC. It translates to CASSELAGGKETQYF.

This rearrangement joins TRBV6-5 to TRBJ2-1; 10 bases align to TRBD1. The germline V gene has CDR1 MNHEY and CDR2 SVGAGI. The V and J ends lost 5 bases and 10 bases, in that order; junction bases with no gene match: 5. The CDR3 runs 13 residues. The CDR3 spells CASSQTGGGEQFF. The DNA of the CDR3 is TGTGCCAGCAGTCAGACAGGGGGCGGGGAGCAGTTCTTC.

The V call is TRBV4-3, the J call TRBJ1-2, with 7 bases identical to TRBD1. V dropped 0 bases and J dropped 7; count of bases not matched to a gene: 8. There are 15 residues in the CDR3. Germline V gene lookup returns CDR1 LGHNA and CDR2 YSLEER. Here the CDR3 reads CASSQDIRGKGGYTF. CDR3 nucleotide sequence: TGCGCCAGCAGCCAAGATATCAGGGGGAAGGGTGGCTACACCTTC.

The V and J genes are TRBV5-6 and TRBJ1-2; no reliable D call. Looked up from germline, CDR1 is SGHDT and CDR2 is YYEEEE. Between the trimmed V and J ends, which lost 0 bases and 4 bases, there was a span of 7 bases. The CDR3 runs 13 residues. The CDR3 here is CASSLGTSYGYTF. DNA of the CDR3: TGTGCCAGCAGCTTGGGCACCTCCTATGGCTACACCTTC.

V is TRBV9 and J is TRBJ2-4, with TRBD1 matching over 8 bases. CDR1 is SGDLS, CDR2 YYNGEE, per germline. CDR3 size: 16 residues. With V trimmed by 4 bases and J by 1 base, 7 bases remained unmatched. The CDR3 DNA reads as TGTGCCAGCAGCCCTCGTACAGGGGGGGCCAAAAACATTCAGTACTTC. This sequence encodes CASSPRTGGAKNIQYF.

The chain couples TRBV7-8 to TRBJ1-1, with D unresolved. The CDR3 sequence is 12 residues long. Germline assignment: CDR1 SGHVS and CDR2 FQNEAQ. Trimming cost V 4 bases and J 5 bases, with 8 bases left between them. CDR3 amino acids: CASSSAGTEAFF. The CDR3 DNA reads as TGTGCCAGCAGCTCAGCGGGGACTGAAGCTTTCTTT.

This sequence joins TRBV19 and TRBJ2-7; 11 bases fit TRBD1. The ends lost 3 bases at V and 0 bases at J; junction bases unmatched: 1. Germline V gene lookup returns CDR1 LNHDA and CDR2 SQIVND (reference sequence). This CDR3 has 15 amino acids. The CDR3 loop reads CASSMGTGGSYEQYF. The CDR3 DNA reads as TGTGCCAGTAGTATGGGGACAGGGGGCTCCTACGAGCAGTACTTC.

Turning to this clone: Compared with germline, one end of the junction differs, possibly owing to a read error. The chain carries TRBV13 and TRBJ1-2; D is perhaps TRBD1 (6 bases). The germline V gene encodes CDR1 PRHDT and CDR2 FYEKMQ (reference sequence). This CDR3 region has 15 residues. This CDR3 is CASSVGTPVSYGYTF. The DNA for the CDR3 is TGTGCCAGCAGCGTAGGGACACCAGTCTCGTATGGCTACACCTTC.

This rearrangement joins TRBV7-2 to TRBJ1-6; D ambiguous. V dropped 5 bases and J dropped 7 bases, with 15 bases sitting between them. This CDR3 is built from 15 residues. Per germline, CDR1 SGHTA and CDR2 FQGNSA. CDR3 bases: TGTGCCAGCAGCCCGATAGGAGAGAAAAATTCACCCCTCCACTTT. As protein: CASSPIGEKNSPLHF.

The rearrangement joins TRBV4-3 to TRBJ2-3, with D possibly matching TRBD2 (5 bases). CDR3 length equals 15 residues. The germline V and J ends were trimmed by 2 bases and 4 bases, with 13 bases remaining between them. In germline, CDR1 is LGHNA, CDR2 YSLEER. This CDR3 is CASSQWPEGPDTQYF. CDR3 DNA: TGCGCCAGCAGCCAATGGCCCGAGGGCCCAGATACGCAGTATTTT.

The chain joins TRBV27 to TRBJ1-2, with TRBD1 matching 7 bases. The germline V gene has CDR1 MNHEY and CDR2 SMNVEV (reference sequence). The CDR3 loop spans 12 amino acids. Unmatched junction bases numbered 0, after V lost 6 bases and J lost 2 bases. CDR3 sequence: CASRTGNYGYTF. Here the CDR3 DNA reads TGTGCCAGCAGGACAGGGAACTATGGCTACACCTTC.

The chain carries TRBV2 and TRBJ2-5; the D is unclear. The CDR3 totals 13 residues. Germline-derived CDR1 and CDR2 are SNHLY and FYNNEI. With 3 bases removed from V and 1 base from J, the gap between germline ends came to 6 bases. The CDR3 here is CASSDNTQETQYF. The CDR3 DNA reads as TGTGCCAGCAGTGATAACACCCAAGAGACCCAGTACTTC.

As DNA, the CDR3 is TGTGCCAGCAGCCCCCGGGGCCCTTCGGTAGAGCAGTACTTC. Protein product: CASSPRGPSVEQYF. The chain joins TRBV27 to TRBJ2-7; tentatively, D is TRBD1 or TRBD2 (5 bases each). Germline V gives CDR1 MNHEY, CDR2 SMNVEV (reference sequence). The germline V and J ends were trimmed by 6 bases and 7 bases, with 19 bases remaining between them. The CDR3 extends over 14 amino acids.

The sample holds a few counts of this clone. The rearrangement links TRBV19 to TRBJ1-1; 9 bases map to TRBD1. V lost 8 bases, J lost 5 bases, and 6 bases stayed unmatched. The germline CDR1 and CDR2 sequences are LNHDA and SQIVND (reference sequence). There are 13 residues in the CDR3. The CDR3 protein is CASSQGANTEAFF. CDR3 nucleotides: TGTGCCAGTTCACAGGGGGCTAATACTGAAGCTTTCTTT.

The chain combines TRBV6-5 with TRBJ1-3; D is perhaps TRBD1 (5 bases). Germline CDR1 MNHEY, CDR2 SVGAGI. Trimming shortened V by 2 bases and J by 2 bases, and 10 bases separated the two germline ends. CDR3 length equals 15 residues. CDR3 DNA sequence: TGTGCCAGCAGTTACGCGACGGGGCCTGGAAACACCATATATTTT. It specifies CASSYATGPGNTIYF.